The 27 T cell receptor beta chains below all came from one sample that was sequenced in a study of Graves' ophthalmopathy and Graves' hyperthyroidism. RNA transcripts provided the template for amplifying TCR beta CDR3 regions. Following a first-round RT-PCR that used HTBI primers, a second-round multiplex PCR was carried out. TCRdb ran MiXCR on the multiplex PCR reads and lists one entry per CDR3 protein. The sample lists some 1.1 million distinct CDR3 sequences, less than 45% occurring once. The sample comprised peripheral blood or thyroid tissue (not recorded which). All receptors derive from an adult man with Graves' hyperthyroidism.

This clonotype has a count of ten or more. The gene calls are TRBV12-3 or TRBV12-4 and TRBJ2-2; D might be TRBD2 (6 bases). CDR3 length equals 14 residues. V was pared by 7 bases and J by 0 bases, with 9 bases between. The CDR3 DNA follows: TGTGCCAGCACCGGGGACTCGAACACCGGGGAGCTGTTTTTT. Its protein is CASTGDSNTGELFF.

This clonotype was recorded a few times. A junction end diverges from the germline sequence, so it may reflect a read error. The CDR3 here is CAGSLGAGPGETQYF. CDR3 DNA: TGTGCCGGCAGCTTAGGGGCAGGGCCGGGAGAGACCCAGTACTTC. The rearrangement links TRBV7-4 to TRBJ2-5, with TRBD1 as a possible D gene (5 bases). The V gene's germline CDR1 is SGHVT and CDR2 SQSDAQ. There are 15 residues in the CDR3.

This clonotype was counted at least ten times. The DNA of the CDR3 is TGTGCCAGCAGCCGAGGTGGAACTAGCGGGGGGGAAAGGGGGACCCAGTACTTC. Protein: CASSRGGTSGGERGTQYF. The chain couples TRBV7-9 to TRBJ2-5; 13 nucleotides match TRBD2. Trimming took 5 bases from V and 7 from J; bases not matched to a gene: 16. The CDR3 is 18 residues long. The V gene's germline CDR1 is SEHNR and CDR2 FQNEAQ (reference sequence).

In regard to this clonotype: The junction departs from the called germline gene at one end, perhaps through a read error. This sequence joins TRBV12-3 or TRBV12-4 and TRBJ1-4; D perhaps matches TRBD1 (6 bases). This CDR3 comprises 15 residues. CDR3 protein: CTSSLVRGGDEKLFF. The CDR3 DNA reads TGTACCAGCAGTTTGGTCAGGGGAGGTGATGAAAAACTGTTTTTT.

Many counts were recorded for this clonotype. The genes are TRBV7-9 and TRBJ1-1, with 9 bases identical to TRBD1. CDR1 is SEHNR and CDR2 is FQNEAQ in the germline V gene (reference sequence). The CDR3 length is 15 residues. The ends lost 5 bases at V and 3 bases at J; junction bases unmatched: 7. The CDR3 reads CASSPATGGYTEAFF. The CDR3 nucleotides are TGTGCCAGCAGCCCCGCGACAGGGGGGTACACTGAAGCTTTCTTT.

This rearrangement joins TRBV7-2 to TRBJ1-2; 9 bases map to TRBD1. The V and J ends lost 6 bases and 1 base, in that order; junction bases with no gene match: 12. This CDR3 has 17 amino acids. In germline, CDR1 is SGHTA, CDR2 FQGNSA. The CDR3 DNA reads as TGTGCCAGCAGTCGATGGGACAGGGAAAAAGTTAACTATGGCTACACCTTC. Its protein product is CASSRWDREKVNYGYTF.

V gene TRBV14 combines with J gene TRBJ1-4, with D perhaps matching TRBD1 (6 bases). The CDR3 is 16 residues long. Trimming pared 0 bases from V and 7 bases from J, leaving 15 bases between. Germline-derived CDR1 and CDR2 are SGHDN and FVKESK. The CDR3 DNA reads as TGTGCCAGCAGCCAAGATGGCGGGGGGCTTGGTGAAAAACTGTTTTTT. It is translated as CASSQDGGGLGEKLFF.

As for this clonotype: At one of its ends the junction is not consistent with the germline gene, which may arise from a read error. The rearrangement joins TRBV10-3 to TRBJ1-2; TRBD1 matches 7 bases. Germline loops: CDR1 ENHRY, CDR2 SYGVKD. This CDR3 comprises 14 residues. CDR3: CASSEPGQTYGYTF. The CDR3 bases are TGTGCCAGCAGTGAACCGGGACAGACGTATGGCTACACCTTC.

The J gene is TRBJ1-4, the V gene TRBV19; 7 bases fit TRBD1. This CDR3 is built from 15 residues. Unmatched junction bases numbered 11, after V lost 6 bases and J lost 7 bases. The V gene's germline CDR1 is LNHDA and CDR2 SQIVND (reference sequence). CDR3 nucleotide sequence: TGTGCCAGTAGCGAACAGGGGCTTGTGAGTGAAAAACTGTTTTTT. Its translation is CASSEQGLVSEKLFF.

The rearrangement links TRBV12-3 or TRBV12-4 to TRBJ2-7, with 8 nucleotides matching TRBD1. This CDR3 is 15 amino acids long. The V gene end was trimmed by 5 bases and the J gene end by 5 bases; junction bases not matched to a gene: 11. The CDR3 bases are TGTGCCAGCAGTCAACGCGGACAGGGTACCCACGAGCAGTACTTC. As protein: CASSQRGQGTHEQYF.

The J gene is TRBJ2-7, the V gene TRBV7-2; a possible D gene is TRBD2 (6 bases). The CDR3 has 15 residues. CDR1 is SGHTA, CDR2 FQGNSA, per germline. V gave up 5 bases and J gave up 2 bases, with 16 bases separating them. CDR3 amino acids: CASSKYTEGTYEQYF. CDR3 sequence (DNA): TGTGCCAGCAGCAAATACACGGAGGGCACCTACGAGCAGTACTTC.

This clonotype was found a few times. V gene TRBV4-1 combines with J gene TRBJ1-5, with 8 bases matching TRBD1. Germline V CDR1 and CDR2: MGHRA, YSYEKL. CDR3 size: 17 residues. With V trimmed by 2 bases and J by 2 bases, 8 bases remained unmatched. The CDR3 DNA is TGCGCCAGCAGCCAATCCCCGGACAGGGCCGGCAATCAGCCCCAGCATTTT. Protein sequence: CASSQSPDRAGNQPQHF.

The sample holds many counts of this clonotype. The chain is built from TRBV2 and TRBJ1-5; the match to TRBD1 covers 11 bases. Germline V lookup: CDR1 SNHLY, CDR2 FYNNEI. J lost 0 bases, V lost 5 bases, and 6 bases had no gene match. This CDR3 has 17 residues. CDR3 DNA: TGTGCCAGCAGTAAAGGGACAGGGGGGTATAGCAATCAGCCCCAGCATTTT. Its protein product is CASSKGTGGYSNQPQHF.

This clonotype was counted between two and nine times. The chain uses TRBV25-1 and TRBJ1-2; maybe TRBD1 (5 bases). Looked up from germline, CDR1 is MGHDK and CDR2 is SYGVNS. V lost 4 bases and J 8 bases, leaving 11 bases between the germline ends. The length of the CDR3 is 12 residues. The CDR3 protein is CASSGPGYGYTF. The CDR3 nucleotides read TGTGCCAGCAGTGGACCAGGGTACGGCTACACCTTC.

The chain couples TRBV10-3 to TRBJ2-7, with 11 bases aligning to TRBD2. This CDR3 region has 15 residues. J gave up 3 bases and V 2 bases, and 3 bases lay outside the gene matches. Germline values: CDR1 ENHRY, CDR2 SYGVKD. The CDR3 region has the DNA TGTGCCATCAGTGAGCGACTAGCGGGAATCTACGAGCAGTACTTC. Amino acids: CAISERLAGIYEQYF.

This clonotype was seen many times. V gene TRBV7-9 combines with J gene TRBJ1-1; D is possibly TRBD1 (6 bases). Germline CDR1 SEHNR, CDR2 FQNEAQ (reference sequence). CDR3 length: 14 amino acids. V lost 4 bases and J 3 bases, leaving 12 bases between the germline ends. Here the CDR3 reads CASSSLYRDTEAFF. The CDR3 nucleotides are TGTGCCAGCAGCTCCCTCTACAGGGACACTGAAGCTTTCTTT.

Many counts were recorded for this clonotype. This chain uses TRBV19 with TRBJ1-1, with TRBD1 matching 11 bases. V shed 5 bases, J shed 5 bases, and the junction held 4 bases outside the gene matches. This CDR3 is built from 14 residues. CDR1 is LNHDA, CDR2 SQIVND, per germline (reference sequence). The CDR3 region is CASSRGQGATEAFF. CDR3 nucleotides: TGTGCCAGTAGTCGCGGACAGGGGGCAACTGAAGCTTTCTTT.

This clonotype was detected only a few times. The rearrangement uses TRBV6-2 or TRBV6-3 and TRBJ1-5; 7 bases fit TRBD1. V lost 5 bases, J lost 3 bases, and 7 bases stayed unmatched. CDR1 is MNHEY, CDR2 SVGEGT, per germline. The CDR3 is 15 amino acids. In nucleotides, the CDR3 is TGTGCCAGCAGTAGTGGACAGGTGAACAATCAGCCCCAGCATTTT. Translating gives CASSSGQVNNQPQHF.

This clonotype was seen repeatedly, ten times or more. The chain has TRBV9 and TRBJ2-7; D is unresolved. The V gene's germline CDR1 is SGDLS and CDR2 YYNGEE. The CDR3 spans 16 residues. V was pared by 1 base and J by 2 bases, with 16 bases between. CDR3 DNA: TGTGCCAGCAGCGTACGCCCAGTGGCCTCACCCTACGAGCAGTACTTC. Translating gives CASSVRPVASPYEQYF.

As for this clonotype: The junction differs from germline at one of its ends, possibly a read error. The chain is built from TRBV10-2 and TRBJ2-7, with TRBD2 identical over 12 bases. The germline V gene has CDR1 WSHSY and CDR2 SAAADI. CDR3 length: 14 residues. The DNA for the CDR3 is TGTGCCAGCACCTCTAGCGGGAGGGCCAGCGAGCAGTACTTC. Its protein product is CASTSSGRASEQYF.

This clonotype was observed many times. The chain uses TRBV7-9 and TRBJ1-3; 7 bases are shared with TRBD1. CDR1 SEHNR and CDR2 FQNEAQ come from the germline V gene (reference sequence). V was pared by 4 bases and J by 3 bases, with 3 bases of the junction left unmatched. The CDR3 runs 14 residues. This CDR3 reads CASSSNRGGNTIYF. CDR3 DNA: TGTGCCAGCAGCTCCAACAGGGGTGGAAACACCATATATTTT.

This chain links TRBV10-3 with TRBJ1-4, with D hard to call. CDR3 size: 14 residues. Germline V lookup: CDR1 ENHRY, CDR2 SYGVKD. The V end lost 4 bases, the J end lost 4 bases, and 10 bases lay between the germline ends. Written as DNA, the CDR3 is TGTGCCATCAGTGCCCCAGGCTTTAATGAAAAACTGTTTTTT. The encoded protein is CAISAPGFNEKLFF.

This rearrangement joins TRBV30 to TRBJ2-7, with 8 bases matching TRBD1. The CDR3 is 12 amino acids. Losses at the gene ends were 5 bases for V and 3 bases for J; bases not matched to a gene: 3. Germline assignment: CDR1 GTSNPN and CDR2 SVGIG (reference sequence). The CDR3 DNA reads TGTGCCTGGTCACAGGGGGGCTACGAGCAGTACTTC. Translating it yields CAWSQGGYEQYF.

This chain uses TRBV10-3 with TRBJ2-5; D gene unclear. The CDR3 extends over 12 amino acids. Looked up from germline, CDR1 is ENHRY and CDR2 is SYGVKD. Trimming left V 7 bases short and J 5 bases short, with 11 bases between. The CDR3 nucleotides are TGTGCCATCAACAGCCGTGTCGAGACCCAGTACTTC. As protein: CAINSRVETQYF.

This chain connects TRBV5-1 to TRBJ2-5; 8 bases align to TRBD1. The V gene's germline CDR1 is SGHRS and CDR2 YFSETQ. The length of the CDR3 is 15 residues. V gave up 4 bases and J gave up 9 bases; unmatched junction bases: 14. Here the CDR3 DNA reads TGCGCCAGCAGCCTGACAGGGGACAGCAATCAGCCCCAGTACTTC. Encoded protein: CASSLTGDSNQPQYF. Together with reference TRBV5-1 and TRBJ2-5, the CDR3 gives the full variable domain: KAGVTQTPRYLIKTRGQQVTLSCSPISGHRSVSWYQQTPGQGLQFLFEYFSETQRNKGNFPGRFSGRQFSNSRSEMNVSTLELGDSALYLCASSLTGDSNQPQYFGPGTRLLVL.

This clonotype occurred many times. CDR3 in amino acids: CASTGLADPYEQYF. The CDR3 DNA reads as TGCGCCAGCACAGGGCTAGCGGACCCTTACGAGCAGTACTTC. The gene calls are TRBV5-1 and TRBJ2-7, with 7 bases lining up with TRBD2. Germline assignment: CDR1 SGHRS and CDR2 YFSETQ. After removal of 6 bases from V and 4 bases from J, the junction contained 10 bases not matched to a gene. The CDR3 is made up of 14 amino acids. Using reference TRBV5-1 and TRBJ2-7 for the parts outside the CDR3, the full variable domain is KAGVTQTPRYLIKTRGQQVTLSCSPISGHRSVSWYQQTPGQGLQFLFEYFSETQRNKGNFPGRFSGRQFSNSRSEMNVSTLELGDSALYLCASTGLADPYEQYFGPGTRLTVT.

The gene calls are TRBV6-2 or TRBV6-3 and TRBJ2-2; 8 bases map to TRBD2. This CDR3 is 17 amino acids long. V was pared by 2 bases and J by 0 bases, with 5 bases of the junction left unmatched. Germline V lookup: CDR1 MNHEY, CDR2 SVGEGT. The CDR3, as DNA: TGTGCCAGCAGTTACCAGCGGGAGTTTCCGAACACCGGGGAGCTGTTTTTT. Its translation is CASSYQREFPNTGELFF.